This TCR beta chain was captured by sequencing in a study of beta chain features in type 1 diabetes. As for the study in general: Sorted cells, some 98,000,000 in number, were examined across all samples. Broader study findings: Whatever favoring of shorter templates PCR might show would apply equally to patients and controls. Fewer junction insertions and more nucleotide deletions appeared in type 1 diabetes patients. Moderately but significantly shorter TCRB CDR3s were found in Type 1 diabetes patients in all four CD4+ subsets. Still unanswered here is whether HLA type influences TCRB rearrangement.

This clone was seen more than once but under ten times. Its specificity is unknown. What was sequenced were expressed TCRB transcripts, since all of the isolated RNA had been reverse transcribed. Method: immunoSEQ multiplex PCR; TCRdb's copy keeps in-frame clones and lacks some. This table holds some 240,000 clones, under 20% found once. Trimming took 2 bases from V and 3 from J; bases not matched to a gene: 11. The CDR3 is 17 residues long. The germline CDR1 and CDR2 sequences are LNHDA and SQIVND (reference sequence). This TCR was sampled from a man in his thirties or forties with type 1 diabetes. The specimen was naive CD4+ T cells from blood. This chain links TRBV19 with TRBJ2-3; 7 bases fit TRBD2. The CDR3 region has the DNA TGTGCCAGTAGTATAAGTCCGGCGGGAGTTGGTACAGATACGCAGTATTTT. Its translation: CASSISPAGVGTDTQYF.